This T cell receptor beta chain came from a study of neoadjuvant nivolumab and ipilimumab in lung cancer. Study-level information: Nivolumab 3 mg/kg was given days 1, 15 and 29, plus ipilimumab 1 mg/kg day 1 in combination. Study findings and constraints: Resected-tumor TCR richness correlated positively with pretherapy blood richness.

As to this clone: As yet, its antigen is unknown.

Clones were sequenced by immunoSEQ multiplex PCR, and TCRdb holds only the in-frame ones, with some missing. The table lists 2,500 to 4,000 clones, about 90% of them singletons. In germline, CDR1 is LGHNA, CDR2 YNFKEQ. Trimming took off 0 bases at V and 6 bases at J, with 15 bases between the two ends. The CDR3 has 15 residues. The TCR comes from an adult with non-small cell lung cancer. The sample here was tumor tissue, taken after neoadjuvant nivolumab, alone or with ipilimumab, at or shortly before surgery. The gene calls are TRBV4-2 and TRBJ2-7; TRBD2 is a possible D gene (6 bases). CDR3 residues: CASSQDRGTRTEQYF. CDR3 nucleotide sequence: TGTGCCAGCAGCCAAGATCGGGGGACTCGTACCGAGCAGTACTTC.